Below are 23 T cell receptor beta chains sequenced from a single sample in a study of PD-L1 blockade in urothelial cancer. Produced via immunoSEQ multiplex PCR; TCRdb's table is partial and in-frame only. The sample yields under 150,000 clones, around 89% seen once. The time point here: peripheral blood 6 weeks after treatment start. The sample was PBMCs, taken around atezolizumab (anti-PD-L1) treatment. The receptors shown here come from a man aged 60 to 69 with urothelial cancer.

The chain has TRBV28 and TRBJ1-4; TRBD1 matches at 9 bases. CDR1 MDHEN and CDR2 SYDVKM come from the germline V gene. The CDR3 consists of 15 residues. J was trimmed by 7 bases and V by 6 bases; bases with no gene match: 9. The CDR3 DNA is TGTGCCAGCAGACCCAGGACAGGGGAAAGTGAAAAACTGTTTTTT. Residues: CASRPRTGESEKLFF.

The chain recombines TRBV29-1 with TRBJ2-6, with TRBD1 as a possible D gene (7 bases). Trimming removed 7 bases from V and 1 base from J, with 17 bases in between. Germline V CDR1 and CDR2: SQVTM, ANQGSEA. This CDR3 contains 16 residues. The CDR3 loop is CSALTGRRSGANVLTF. CDR3 coding DNA: TGCAGCGCTTTGACAGGGAGGCGGTCTGGGGCCAACGTCCTGACTTTC. Using reference TRBV29-1 and TRBJ2-6 for the parts outside the CDR3, the full variable domain is SAVISQKPSRDICQRGTSLTIQCQVDSQVTMMFWYRQQPGQSLTLIATANQGSEATYESGFVIDKFPISRPNLTFSTLTVSNMSPEDSSIYLCSALTGRRSGANVLTFGAGSRLTVL.

The chain has TRBV30 and TRBJ2-7, with TRBD1 identical over 7 bases. The length of the CDR3 is 14 residues. Per the germline V gene, CDR1 is GTSNPN and CDR2 is SVGIG (reference sequence). After removal of 0 bases from V and 2 bases from J, the junction contained 4 bases not matched to a gene. This CDR3 reads CAWSVPDRTYEQYF. The CDR3 DNA follows: TGTGCCTGGAGTGTCCCGGACAGGACCTACGAGCAGTACTTC.

This rearrangement joins TRBV10-3 to TRBJ1-4; 9 nucleotides agree with TRBD1. Germline lookup yields CDR1 ENHRY and CDR2 SYGVKD. V dropped 11 bases and J dropped 7; count of bases not matched to a gene: 8. This CDR3 is 13 amino acids long. The CDR3 nucleotides read TGTGCCTCTACAGGGGGCGCCTCTGAAAAACTGTTTTTT. Translated: CASTGGASEKLFF.

The chain links TRBV5-6 to TRBJ1-5, with D hard to call. Trimming cost V 6 bases and J 0 bases, with 13 bases left between them. Germline V CDR1 and CDR2: SGHDT, YYEEEE. The CDR3 runs 15 residues. The CDR3 bases are TGTGCCAGCACTACCTTAGCGAGTAGCAATCAGCCCCAGCATTTT. This translates into CASTTLASSNQPQHF. The full variable domain, its missing parts supplied by reference TRBV5-6 and TRBJ1-5, is DAGVTQSPTHLIKTRGQQVTLRCSPKSGHDTVSWYQQALGQGPQFIFQYYEEEERQRGNFPDRFSGHQFPNYSSELNVNALLLGDSALYLCASTTLASSNQPQHFGDGTRLSIL.

This clone is a singleton in its sample. A junction boundary mismatches the germline segment, possibly from a read error. Different DNA sequences within this sample yield the same CDR3. The chain uses TRBV30 and TRBJ1-5, with D possibly matching TRBD1 (6 bases). The CDR3 consists of 13 residues. Germline CDR1 reads GTSNPN; CDR2 reads SVGIG (reference sequence). CDR3: CAWSQGWNQPQHF. The CDR3 nucleotides are TGTGCCTGGAGCCAGGGGTGGAATCAGCCCCAGCACTTT.

This clone was seen more than once but under ten times. The CDR3 loop is CASSHPGQGNQPQHF. DNA for the CDR3: TGCGCCAGCAGTCATCCTGGACAGGGAAATCAGCCCCAGCATTTT. The chain uses TRBV23-1 and TRBJ1-5, with 8 bases fitting TRBD1. TRBV23-1 counts as an open reading frame of uncertain function. The ends lost 3 bases at V and 4 bases at J; junction bases unmatched: 5. The CDR3 totals 15 residues.

This CDR3 reads CASSLGRTGRFGYTF. For the CDR3, the DNA is TGTGCCAGCAGCTTGGGCAGGACAGGGCGATTCGGCTACACCTTC. The V and J genes are TRBV5-6 and TRBJ1-2; TRBD1 matches 8 bases. V shed 0 bases and J 8 bases; nucleotides not matched to a gene: 9. Germline V gives CDR1 SGHDT, CDR2 YYEEEE. This CDR3 is 15 amino acids long.

DNA for the CDR3: TGTGCCAGTAGTCTCTCGGGAGGGCCCTACAATGAGCAGTTCTTC. This encodes CASSLSGGPYNEQFF. V usage is TRBV19 and J usage is TRBJ2-1; 8 bases agree with TRBD2. The germline gives CDR1 LNHDA, CDR2 SQIVND (reference sequence). The CDR3 runs to 15 residues. Trimming cost V 5 bases and J 2 bases; bases outside gene matches: 5.

The chain has TRBV7-3 and TRBJ1-1; D may be TRBD1 (5 bases). CDR1 is SGHTA, CDR2 FQGTGA, per germline. Trimming cost V 1 base and J 4 bases, with 10 bases left between them. There are 14 residues in the CDR3. Here the CDR3 DNA reads TGTGCCAGCAGCTTAAAAGGGGTGAGCACTGAAGCTTTCTTT. Encoded protein: CASSLKGVSTEAFF.

This clone appeared once. In DNA form, the CDR3 reads TGTGCCAGCTCACCCCAGGAACTGGGGGAGCTGTTTTTT. It is translated as CASSPQELGELFF. The J gene is TRBJ2-2, the V gene TRBV18; no definite D call. Trimming took 3 bases from V and 8 from J, leaving 10 bases between them. The germline CDR1 and CDR2 sequences are KGHSH and LQKENI. The CDR3 is 13 residues long.

The V call is TRBV18, the J call TRBJ2-7; D gene uncertain. Trimming pared 1 base from V and 3 bases from J, leaving 4 bases between. Per the germline V gene, CDR1 is KGHSH and CDR2 is LQKENI. The CDR3 consists of 12 residues. CDR3 DNA sequence: TGTGCCAGCTCACCACGCGTCTACGAGCAGTACTTC. It codes for CASSPRVYEQYF.

The rearrangement joins TRBV10-1 to TRBJ2-1, with TRBD2 identical over 8 bases. V was pared by 4 bases and J by 9 bases, with 2 bases of the junction left unmatched. This CDR3 contains 12 residues. Germline lookup yields CDR1 WNHNN and CDR2 SYGVQD (reference sequence). The CDR3, as DNA: TGCGCCAGCAGTGTGGCGGGAGGTGAGCAGTTCTTC. Protein sequence: CASSVAGGEQFF.

The rearrangement links TRBV5-1 to TRBJ2-5; possible D gene TRBD2, 5 bases. Germline CDR1 reads SGHRS; CDR2 reads YFSETQ. The V and J ends lost 0 bases and 5 bases respectively, with 14 bases between them. The CDR3 is 15 residues long. The DNA for the CDR3 is TGCGCCAGCAGCTTGGCTCCGGGGTTGGACGAGACCCAGTACTTC. Residues: CASSLAPGLDETQYF. The whole variable domain, filled in from reference TRBV5-1 and TRBJ2-5, reads KAGVTQTPRYLIKTRGQQVTLSCSPISGHRSVSWYQQTPGQGLQFLFEYFSETQRNKGNFPGRFSGRQFSNSRSEMNVSTLELGDSALYLCASSLAPGLDETQYFGPGTRLLVL.

This sequence joins TRBV7-9 and TRBJ2-3, with 8 bases identical to TRBD1. CDR3 length: 16 amino acids. Germline V gene data show CDR1 as SEHNR and CDR2 as FQNEAQ (reference sequence). The V segment lost 4 bases and the J segment 1 base; nucleotides outside the gene matches: 7. In DNA form, the CDR3 reads TGTGCCAGCAGCTCCAACAGGGGGTCTGGCACAGATACGCAGTATTTT. Protein product: CASSSNRGSGTDTQYF.

This clone turned up a few times. J is TRBJ2-7 and V is TRBV4-3, with a tentative D call TRBD1 (6 bases). This CDR3 has 15 amino acids. V lost 0 bases, J lost 0 bases, and 9 bases lay in between. In germline, CDR1 is LGHNA, CDR2 YSLEER. CDR3 sequence reads: CASSQDVGASYEQYF. CDR3 in DNA: TGCGCCAGCAGCCAAGATGTGGGGGCCTCCTACGAGCAGTACTTC.

This sequence joins TRBV5-4 and TRBJ2-5, with a weak D call TRBD1 (6 bases). The CDR3 has 13 amino acids. V was cut by 6 bases and J by 5 bases, with 14 bases left in between. Germline CDR1 reads SGHNT; CDR2 reads YYREEE (reference sequence). CDR3 in amino acids: CASTTLGAETQYF. CDR3 in DNA: TGTGCCAGCACCACCCTGGGGGCGGAGACCCAGTACTTC.

This clone was seen a few times. The chain uses TRBV7-9 and TRBJ2-1; 12 positions agree with TRBD2. With 6 bases clipped from V and 9 bases from J, the junction kept 9 bases outside the gene matches. CDR1 SEHNR and CDR2 FQNEAQ come from the germline V gene (reference sequence). The CDR3 contains 15 residues. In nucleotides, the CDR3 is TGTGCCAGCAGGCCGACTAGCGGGAGTAACGTTGAGCAGTTCTTC. It specifies CASRPTSGSNVEQFF.

This clone was counted a few times. J is TRBJ1-1 and V is TRBV30; the D gene is possibly TRBD1 (6 bases). From germline, CDR1 is GTSNPN and CDR2 SVGIG (reference sequence). V lost 2 bases to trimming and J lost 5 bases, with 18 bases between them. The CDR3 runs to 15 residues. Written as DNA, the CDR3 is TGTGCCTGGAGTCACCTGGGGGCGAGAGAGACTGAAGCTTTCTTT. As protein: CAWSHLGARETEAFF.

This chain joins TRBV29-1 and TRBJ1-1, with no clear D. Germline values: CDR1 SQVTM, CDR2 ANQGSEA. CDR3 length: 13 residues. V was cut by 7 bases and J by 6 bases, with 18 bases left in between. The CDR3 DNA reads as TGCAGCGGTGGACCGACTACGTCCCCTGAAGCTTTCTTT. Translating it yields CSGGPTTSPEAFF.

The V gene is TRBV14, the J gene TRBJ2-1, with D perhaps TRBD1 (5 bases). Germline lookup yields CDR1 SGHDN and CDR2 FVKESK. The germline V and J ends were trimmed by 3 bases and 6 bases, with 6 bases remaining between them. CDR3 length: 12 residues. The CDR3 nucleotides read TGTGCCAGCAGCCAGGGGCTCAATGAGCAGTTCTTC. Protein product: CASSQGLNEQFF.

This clone has just a few counts. The chain uses TRBV5-8 and TRBJ2-7; 9 positions agree with TRBD1. This CDR3 region has 15 residues. The V segment lost 4 bases and the J segment 5 bases; nucleotides outside the gene matches: 10. The germline gives CDR1 SGHTS, CDR2 YDEGEE. This chain's CDR3 is CASSRPGQGGHEQYF. The CDR3 DNA reads TGTGCCAGCAGCCGCCCGGGACAGGGCGGCCACGAGCAGTACTTC.

This chain uses TRBV28 with TRBJ2-7, with a weak D call TRBD2 (6 bases). Looked up from germline, CDR1 is MDHEN and CDR2 is SYDVKM. The CDR3 extends over 14 amino acids. Trimming cost V 8 bases and J 4 bases, with 18 bases left between them. CDR3 bases: TGTGCCAGCGGCCGTGGCGGGATGGTTTACGAGCAGTACTTC. Translation gives CASGRGGMVYEQYF.